The 10 T cell receptor beta chains reported below all come from one sample, sequenced in a study of blood T cells in healthy people across ages. Using a J-beta primer mix together with a sample-barcoded 5' primer, a second PCR was run for roughly 7 to 11 cycles. TCRdb recomputed calls from the 5' RACE reads with MiXCR, one row per CDR3 protein. The sample includes around 1.5 million distinct CDR3 sequences, about 43% of them seen just once. Sample: blood. These receptors originate from a young woman in good health.

The rearrangement joins TRBV5-1 to TRBJ2-3, with D tentatively TRBD1 (6 bases). V lost 4 bases and J 0 bases, leaving 15 bases between the germline ends. This CDR3 is built from 16 residues. Germline V gene sequence: CDR1 SGHRS, CDR2 YFSETQ. The CDR3 bases are TGCGCCAGCAGCGCAGGGGCCACTACTAGCACAGATACGCAGTATTTT. This sequence encodes CASSAGATTSTDTQYF.

V usage is TRBV9 and J usage is TRBJ2-3; 7 nucleotides match TRBD2. V gave up 3 bases and J gave up 2 bases; unmatched junction bases: 6. The CDR3 runs 15 residues. CDR1 SGDLS and CDR2 YYNGEE come from the germline V gene. CDR3 region: CASSGWTSSTDTQYF. CDR3 nucleotides: TGTGCCAGCAGCGGGTGGACTAGTTCCACAGATACGCAGTATTTT.

CDR3 DNA: TGCAGTGCTAGAGCTCACTCCGGGACTAGCGGGAGAATTGGCAAAAACATTCAGTACTTC. This gives the protein CSARAHSGTSGRIGKNIQYF. This chain uses TRBV20-1 with TRBJ2-4; TRBD2 matches at 14 bases. After removal of 1 base from V and 3 bases from J, the junction contained 14 bases not matched to a gene. Germline values: CDR1 DFQATT, CDR2 SNEGSKA (reference sequence). The CDR3 has 20 amino acids.

J is TRBJ1-5 and V is TRBV15; unclear D gene. CDR1 is LNHNV, CDR2 YYDKDF, per germline (reference sequence). The CDR3 is 15 residues long. The ends were cut back, 0 bases at V and 6 bases at J, with 12 bases in the middle. The CDR3 loop reads CATSRDNSLGQPQHF. Written as DNA, the CDR3 is TGTGCCACCAGCAGAGATAATAGTTTAGGTCAGCCCCAGCATTTT.

J is TRBJ2-1 and V is TRBV27; possible D gene TRBD2, 6 bases. The CDR3 contains 14 residues. The V and J ends lost 9 bases and 0 bases respectively, with 12 bases between them. Germline-derived CDR1 and CDR2 are MNHEY and SMNVEV (reference sequence). The CDR3 loop is CASTGEPSYNEQFF. As DNA, the CDR3 is TGTGCCAGTACGGGAGAACCCTCCTACAATGAGCAGTTCTTC.

This clonotype was detected only a few times. This chain joins TRBV21-1 and TRBJ2-7; the table calls TRBD1, which could not be checked here. TRBV21-1 is an annotated pseudogene. The CDR3 is 18 residues long. This chain's CDR3 is CASSTGARVDVDTYEQYF. The CDR3 DNA is TGTGCCAGCAGCACAGGGGCCAGGGTCGATGTAGATACCTACGAGCAGTACTTC.

This chain links TRBV7-2 with TRBJ2-4; D gene uncertain. The CDR3 covers 13 residues. Germline values: CDR1 SGHTA, CDR2 FQGNSA. V was pared by 6 bases and J by 13 bases, with 19 bases between. The CDR3 DNA sequence: TGTGCCAGCAGTCTAACCGCTTCCTACAAGCAGTACTTC. It codes for CASSLTASYKQYF.

The rearrangement joins TRBV15 to TRBJ2-7, with D maybe TRBD2 (6 bases). The J call may be in error: the DNA end matches TRBJ2-5 better. The V gene's germline CDR1 is LNHNV and CDR2 YYDKDF (reference sequence). This CDR3 is built from 14 residues. The CDR3 nucleotides read TGTGCCACCAGCAGAGATGAGGGGAGGCAGACCCAGTACTTC. It translates to CATSRDEGRQTQYF.

The chain joins TRBV20-1 to TRBJ2-1, with a possible D match to TRBD2 (6 bases). Germline V gene lookup returns CDR1 DFQATT and CDR2 SNEGSKA (reference sequence). The CDR3 is 14 residues long. V dropped 2 bases and J dropped 5 bases, with 13 bases sitting between them. The CDR3: CSARMRGSNNEQFF. The CDR3, as DNA: TGCAGTGCTAGAATGCGGGGTTCTAACAATGAGCAGTTCTTC.

The V and J genes are TRBV7-2 and TRBJ2-2, with 8 bases identical to TRBD1. In germline, CDR1 is SGHTA, CDR2 FQGNSA. V lost 7 bases, J lost 5 bases, and 3 bases stayed unmatched. The CDR3 consists of 13 residues. The DNA of the CDR3 is TGTGCCAGCATACAGGGGGTGACCGGGGAGCTGTTTTTT. Protein product: CASIQGVTGELFF.